Listed below are T cell receptor beta chains from one sample, sequenced in a study of blood T cell repertoires in COVID-19. Only in-frame clones appear in the TCRdb table, and some are missing; sequencing was by immunoSEQ multiplex PCR. The table records fewer than 2,000 clones, roughly 69% of them present only once. Source material: peripheral blood. The receptors shown here come from a man in his 70s with active COVID-19. Each CDR3 is given with its conserved first and last residue. Size is stated for part of the rows, as once, few or many counts, or as a class when the clone is expanded.

clone size | V gene | CDR3 protein
- | TRBV27 | CASSASTSGALGTQYF
hyperexpanded | TRBV3-1/TRBV3-2 | CASGWGLVIDTQYF
few | TRBV7-9 | CASSSTQLGYTF
- | TRBV30 | CAWSVDSMTTYEQYF
- | TRBV2 | CASSGTGTSTGELFF
- | TRBV2 | CASSGERGQETQYF
- | TRBV10-3 | CAIRRGPNTGELFF
- | TRBV4-2 | CASSQEQGPGANVLTF
- | TRBV29-1 | CSVEFPEKNYGYTF
- | TRBV24-1 | CATSEAGEAFF
- | TRBV6-2/TRBV6-3 | CASSYLRDRRAGGIYNEQFF
once | TRBV6-1 | CASSEVKFSEQFF
- | TRBV7-6 | CASSLGWGRGKSNQPQHF
- | TRBV29-1 | CSVQLYRGNMNTEAFF
few | TRBV9 | CASSVDGTPSETQYF
few | TRBV5-1 | CASRQTTGTGRTEAFF
- | TRBV3-1/TRBV3-2 | CASSLRGEATEAFF
- | TRBV28 | CASHRLGEYGYTF
- | TRBV2 | CASASGVASTDTQYF
- | TRBV28 | CASAPLSSGQETQYF
- | TRBV30 | CAWSVPGDQQYF
- | TRBV27 | CASMGGASYEQYF
- | TRBV7-9 | CASSLVSGRTEAFF
- | TRBV5-1 | CASSLEQGHLYGYTF
few | TRBV5-4 | CASSGDRHASTDTQYF
- | TRBV6-5 | CASRTAADGYTF
- | TRBV5-3 | CARSLVPWGTGSYEQYF
- | TRBV6-2/TRBV6-3 | CASSLGQWSFAEAFF
- | TRBV10-3 | CAISSAVGDYGYTF
- | TRBV27 | CASSFSGETQYF
large | TRBV7-6 | CASTPEETGGSGYTF
- | TRBV30 | CACPRTSGNTGELFF
- | TRBV30 | CAWSVSPSSEQFF
large | TRBV6-5 | CASKQGGALNTEAFF
- | TRBV9 | CASKGMGYGELFF
once | TRBV24-1 | CATRQARVSGANVLTF
once | TRBV6-6 | CASSSAGTTSYNEQFF
once | TRBV7-8 | CASSLVSGADGELFF
- | TRBV2 | CASSEAGGETQYF
- | TRBV4-2 | CASSQTDRINYGYTF
- | TRBV19 | CASERGGLSQPQHF
- | TRBV5-6 | CASSLYGSSETQYF
few | TRBV19 | CASNNVEGGYNEQFF
- | TRBV11-2 | CASSFRGGPHETQYF
large | TRBV30 | CAWIINTEAFF